What follows are 13 T cell receptor beta chains derived from one specimen sequenced in a study of persistence of HIV-infected CD4 T cells. The antigens for these receptors are not known. Cells were stimulated nonspecifically with anti-CD3/anti-CD28 magnetic beads. Responding CD4+ T cells were sorted by upregulation of both CD40 ligand and CD69. Sequencing used immunoSEQ version 4 in survey mode. Clones were sequenced by immunoSEQ multiplex PCR, and TCRdb holds only the in-frame ones, with some missing. The data hold roughly 43,000 clones, with approximately 90% observed a single time. Sequencing used CD4+ T cells sorted from PBMCs after roughly 19-hour stimulation, obtained from a patient who received antiretroviral therapy. Every receptor here comes from an adult man with HIV who was CMV-seropositive.

The gene calls are TRBV5-1 and TRBJ2-5; 7 positions agree with TRBD2. CDR3 size: 13 residues. CDR1 is SGHRS and CDR2 is YFSETQ in the germline V gene. The V gene end was trimmed by 4 bases and the J gene end by 5 bases; junction bases not matched to a gene: 5. CDR3 amino acids: CASSQGGRETQYF. DNA of the CDR3: TGCGCCAGCAGCCAGGGAGGGAGGGAGACCCAGTACTTC.

This clone was seen once. V usage is TRBV12-5 and J usage is TRBJ2-7, with D uncertain. The germline V and J ends were trimmed by 5 bases and 0 bases, with 14 bases remaining between them. Germline CDR1 LGHNT, CDR2 FRNRAP. There are 15 residues in the CDR3. The CDR3 region has the DNA TGTGCTAGTGGTCGTCGGGTGGTCAGCTCCTACGAGCAGTACTTC. It yields the protein CASGRRVVSSYEQYF.

The chain uses TRBV12-3 or TRBV12-4 and TRBJ1-5; D uncertain. The CDR3 covers 13 residues. V gave up 3 bases and J gave up 3 bases, with 6 bases separating them. The CDR3 reads CASSLEHNQPQHF. CDR3 sequence (DNA): TGTGCCAGCAGTTTGGAGCACAATCAGCCCCAGCATTTT.

The chain combines TRBV18 with TRBJ1-1; D unclear. CDR1 and CDR2 from the germline V gene are KGHSH and LQKENI. There are 14 residues in the CDR3. With 0 bases removed from V and 3 bases from J, the gap between germline ends came to 8 bases. The DNA for the CDR3 is TGTGCCAGCTCACCACCGGTGGGTGACACTGAAGCTTTCTTT. Protein sequence: CASSPPVGDTEAFF.

CDR3 DNA sequence: TGTGCCAGCAGCTTAGATTGGACAGGGGGCCTCTGGGATACGCAGTATTTT. It yields the protein CASSLDWTGGLWDTQYF. The chain recombines TRBV11-2 with TRBJ2-3, with TRBD1 matching over 11 bases. CDR3 length: 17 amino acids. Trimming removed 0 bases from V and 6 bases from J; junction bases left unmatched: 8. Germline assignment: CDR1 SGHAT and CDR2 FQNNGV.

This chain connects TRBV5-5 to TRBJ1-6; no definite D call. The CDR3 contains 14 residues. Between the trimmed V and J ends, which lost 6 bases and 7 bases, there was a span of 14 bases. The germline CDR1 and CDR2 sequences are SGHKS and YYEKEE (reference sequence). DNA of the CDR3: TGTGCCAGCAATCCCGGGAATAGGAATTCACCCCTCCACTTT. Amino acids: CASNPGNRNSPLHF.

The table lists this clone with a few counts. The CDR3: CASSEREFSYTF. The CDR3 coding sequence is TGTGCCAGCAGTGAAAGGGAATTTAGCTACACCTTC. The chain couples TRBV6-1 to TRBJ1-2; D call uncertain. V lost 2 bases, J lost 9 bases, and 10 bases lay in between. From germline, CDR1 is MNHNS and CDR2 SASEGT. This CDR3 comprises 12 residues.

The CDR3 DNA follows: TGTGCCAGCAGAGCGGGGTTCTTGGAGCAGTACTTC. Translating it yields CASRAGFLEQYF. The chain has TRBV28 and TRBJ2-7; TRBD2 matches 7 bases. The CDR3 covers 12 residues. Per germline, CDR1 MDHEN and CDR2 SYDVKM. J lost 7 bases, V lost 6 bases, and 6 bases had no gene match.

This chain links TRBV18 with TRBJ2-3; 8 bases match TRBD2. Germline V gene sequence: CDR1 KGHSH, CDR2 LQKENI. Trimming cost V 2 bases and J 4 bases; bases outside gene matches: 2. The CDR3 runs to 14 residues. CDR3 DNA sequence: TGTGCCAGCTCACCAGCGGGGGGCGCAGATACGCAGTATTTT. Translation: CASSPAGGADTQYF. The full variable domain, completed using reference TRBV18 and TRBJ2-3, is NAGVMQNPRHLVRRRGQEARLRCSPMKGHSHVYWYRQLPEEGLKFMVYLQKENIIDESGMPKERFSAEFPKEGPSILRIQQVVRGDSAAYFCASSPAGGADTQYFGPGTRLTVL.

The rearrangement links TRBV5-4 to TRBJ1-1; D ambiguous. Trimming took 4 bases from V and 0 from J, leaving 7 bases between them. This CDR3 is 13 amino acids long. In germline, CDR1 is SGHNT, CDR2 YYREEE (reference sequence). Here the CDR3 DNA reads TGTGCCAGCAGCCCTCGGATGAACACTGAAGCTTTCTTT. It specifies CASSPRMNTEAFF.

The gene calls are TRBV2 and TRBJ1-2; the D is unclear. Trimming cost V 5 bases and J 5 bases, with 15 bases left between them. The V gene's germline CDR1 is SNHLY and CDR2 FYNNEI. This CDR3 is 14 amino acids long. The CDR3 region is CASSPPDFPYGYTF. CDR3 coding DNA: TGTGCCAGCAGTCCACCGGATTTTCCTTATGGCTACACCTTC.

This clone was observed once. The gene calls are TRBV7-3 and TRBJ1-1; 7 nucleotides line up with TRBD1. Germline V gives CDR1 SGHTA, CDR2 FQGTGA. The CDR3 contains 14 residues. With 1 base clipped from V and 4 bases from J, the junction kept 3 bases outside the gene matches. In nucleotides, the CDR3 is TGTGCCAGCAGCTTAAGCAGGGGGATCACTGAAGCTTTCTTT. It translates to CASSLSRGITEAFF. The entire variable domain, with the rest obtained from reference TRBV7-3 and TRBJ1-1, is as follows: GAGVSQTPSNKVTEKGKYVELRCDPISGHTALYWYRQSLGQGPEFLIYFQGTGAADDSGLPNDRFFAVRPEGSVSTLKIQRTERGDSAVYLCASSLSRGITEAFFGQGTRLTVV.

The rearrangement joins TRBV5-6 to TRBJ1-1, with 9 bases fitting TRBD1. Germline V gene sequence: CDR1 SGHDT, CDR2 YYEEEE. V gave up 2 bases and J gave up 8 bases; unmatched junction bases: 4. CDR3 length: 13 amino acids. The CDR3 protein is CASSLGTGLEAFF. The CDR3 region has the DNA TGTGCCAGCAGCTTAGGGACAGGGTTAGAAGCTTTCTTT.